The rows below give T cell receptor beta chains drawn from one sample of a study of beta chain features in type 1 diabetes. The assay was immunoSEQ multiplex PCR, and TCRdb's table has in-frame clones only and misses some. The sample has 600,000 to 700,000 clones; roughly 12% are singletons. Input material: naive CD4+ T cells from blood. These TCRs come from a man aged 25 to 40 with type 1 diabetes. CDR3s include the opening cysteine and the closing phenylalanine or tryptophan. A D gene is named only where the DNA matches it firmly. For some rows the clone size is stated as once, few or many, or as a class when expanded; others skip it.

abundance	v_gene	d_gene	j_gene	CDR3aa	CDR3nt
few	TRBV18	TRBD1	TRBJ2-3	CASSPPSGDRETYF	TGTGCCAGCTCACCACCGAGTGGGGACAGGGAGACTTATTTT
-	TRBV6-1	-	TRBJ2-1	CAISELTGTRGESFF	TGTGCCATCAGTGAGTTAACCGGGACTCGAGGGGAGTCGTTCTTC
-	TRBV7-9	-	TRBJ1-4	CASSLANVREGKLFF	TGTGCCAGCAGCTTAGCGAATGTCAGGGAAGGAAAACTGTTTTTT
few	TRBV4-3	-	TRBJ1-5	CASSPSTGGGYSNQPQHF	TGCGCCAGCAGCCCCTCGACGGGAGGCGGCTATAGCAATCAGCCCCAGCATTTT
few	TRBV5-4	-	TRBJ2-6	CAIHGGAGANVLTF	TGTGCCATCCATGGGGGAGCCGGGGCCAACGTCCTGACTTTC
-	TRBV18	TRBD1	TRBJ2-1	CASSPGTANNEQFF	TGTGCCAGCTCCCCTGGGACAGCAAACAATGAGCAGTTCTTC
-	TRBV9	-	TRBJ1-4	CASSVGGVEEKLFF	TGTGCCAGCAGCGTAGGAGGGGTCGAGGAAAAACTGTTTTTT
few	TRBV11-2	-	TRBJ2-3	CASSSPVETQYF	TGTGCCAGCAGCTCCCCAGTGGAGACGCAGTATTTT
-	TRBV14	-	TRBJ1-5	CASSPSGGQPQHF	TGTGCCAGCAGCCCCTCCGGGGGGCAGCCCCAGCATTTT
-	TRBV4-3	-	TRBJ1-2	CASSQDRTGPYYGYTF	TGCGCCAGCAGCCAAGATAGAACAGGCCCCTACTATGGCTACACCTTC
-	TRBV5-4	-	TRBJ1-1	CASRAPENTEAFF	TGTGCCAGTAGGGCCCCAGAGAACACTGAAGCTTTCTTT
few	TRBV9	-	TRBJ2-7	CASSQQGFSYEQYF	TGTGCCAGCAGCCAACAGGGATTCTCCTACGAGCAGTACTTC
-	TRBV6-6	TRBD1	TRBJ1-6	CASSFTDRGNSPLHF	TGTGCCAGCAGTTTCACGGACAGGGGTAATTCACCCCTCCACTTT
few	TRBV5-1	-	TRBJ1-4	CASSLEWNEHEKLFF	TGCGCCAGCAGCTTGGAGTGGAACGAGCACGAAAAACTGTTTTTT
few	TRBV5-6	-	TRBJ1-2	CASSWQGDYGYTF	TGTGCCAGCAGCTGGCAAGGGGACTATGGCTACACCTTC
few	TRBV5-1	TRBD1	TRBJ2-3	CASSLASGGKSTDTQYF	TGCGCCAGCAGCTTGGCTTCAGGGGGCAAAAGCACAGATACGCAGTATTTT
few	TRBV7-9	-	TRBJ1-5	CASSLQEGQPQHF	TGTGCCAGCAGCCTCCAGGAGGGTCAGCCCCAGCATTTT
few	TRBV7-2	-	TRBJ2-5	CASSLLRGSTQETQYF	TGTGCCAGCAGCCTCCTCCGTGGCAGCACACAAGAGACCCAGTACTTC
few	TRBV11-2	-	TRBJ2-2	CASSLDWVGPTTSTGELFF	TGTGCCAGCAGCTTAGATTGGGTTGGGCCGACGACAAGCACCGGGGAGCTGTTTTTT
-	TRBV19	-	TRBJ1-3	CASSIYSTAGNTIYF	TGTGCCAGTAGTATTTATTCGACAGCTGGAAACACCATATATTTT
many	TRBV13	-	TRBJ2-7	CASSLWVNYAEQYF	TGTGCCAGCAGCTTATGGGTCAACTACGCCGAGCAGTACTTC
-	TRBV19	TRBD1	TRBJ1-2	CASSITRAGGLYGYTF	TGTGCCAGTAGTATTACTAGGGCAGGGGGTTTGTATGGCTACACCTTC
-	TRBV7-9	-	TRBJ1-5	CASSLGVEEDSNQPQHF	TGTGCCAGCAGCTTAGGAGTCGAAGAGGATAGCAATCAGCCCCAGCATTTT
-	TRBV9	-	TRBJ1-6	CASSVGYGDSPLHF	TGTGCCAGCTCGGTCGGATACGGGGACTCACCCCTCCACTTT
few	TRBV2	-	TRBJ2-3	CASSEQGDTQYF	TGTGCCAGCAGTGAACAGGGCGATACGCAGTATTTT
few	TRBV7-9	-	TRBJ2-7	CASSLKDKGYEQYF	TGTGCCAGCAGCTTAAAGGATAAGGGTTACGAGCAGTACTTC
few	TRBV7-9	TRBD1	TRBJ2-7	CASSLSQGAYEQYF	TGTGCCAGCAGCTTGTCACAGGGGGCGTACGAGCAGTACTTC
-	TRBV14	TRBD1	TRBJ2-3	CASSQGQGHRIFTDTQYF	TGTGCCAGCAGCCAAGGACAGGGACACCGAATATTCACAGATACGCAGTATTTT
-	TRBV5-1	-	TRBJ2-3	CASRPPGQDTQYF	TGCGCCAGCAGGCCCCCCGGGCAAGATACGCAGTATTTT
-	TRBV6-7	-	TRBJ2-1	CASSFLGSDEQFF	TGTGCCAGCAGTTTCCTGGGATCGGATGAGCAGTTCTTC
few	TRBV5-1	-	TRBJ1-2	CASSLVASYGYTF	TGCGCCAGCAGCTTGGTTGCGAGCTATGGCTACACCTTC
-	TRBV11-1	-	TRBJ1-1	CASSLWRESGGTEAFF	TGTGCCAGCAGCTTATGGAGGGAATCGGGTGGCACTGAAGCTTTCTTT
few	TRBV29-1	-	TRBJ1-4	CSVERLLTNEKLFF	TGCAGCGTTGAAAGGTTGTTGACTAATGAAAAACTGTTTTTT
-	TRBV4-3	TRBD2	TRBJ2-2	CASSQEASGGTGELFF	TGCGCCAGCAGCCAAGAGGCTAGCGGGGGGACCGGGGAGCTGTTTTTT
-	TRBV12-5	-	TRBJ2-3	CASGFGGTGTDTQYF	TGTGCTAGTGGTTTTGGCGGAACCGGCACAGATACGCAGTATTTT
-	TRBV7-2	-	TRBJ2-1	CASSQITGHNEQFF	TGTGCCAGCAGCCAAATCACAGGGCACAATGAGCAGTTCTTC
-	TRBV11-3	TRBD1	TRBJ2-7	CASSLESSRDRDEQYF	TGTGCCAGCAGCTTAGAAAGTTCCCGGGACAGGGACGAGCAGTACTTC
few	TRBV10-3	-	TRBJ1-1	CASKDSGTEAFF	TGTGCCTCAAAAGATAGCGGCACTGAAGCTTTCTTT
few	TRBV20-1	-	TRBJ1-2	CSARVYGYTF	TGCAGTGCCCGTGTTTATGGCTACACCTTC
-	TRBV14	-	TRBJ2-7	CASSRRGSGDEQYF	TGTGCCAGCAGCCGTCGTGGGTCAGGGGACGAGCAGTACTTC
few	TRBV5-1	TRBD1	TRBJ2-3	CASSTDRSGDTQYF	TGCGCCAGCAGCACGGACAGGAGCGGAGATACGCAGTATTTT
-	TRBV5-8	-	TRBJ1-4	CASSVATNEKLFF	TGTGCCAGCAGCGTTGCAACTAATGAAAAACTGTTTTTT
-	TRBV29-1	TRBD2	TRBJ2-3	CSVGASGGADTQYF	TGCAGCGTTGGAGCTAGCGGGGGAGCAGATACGCAGTATTTT
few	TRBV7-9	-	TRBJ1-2	CASNEQGFGYGYTF	TGTGCCAGCAACGAACAGGGTTTCGGCTATGGCTACACCTTC
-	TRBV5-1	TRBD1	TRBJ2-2	CASSLTDRDAGELFF	TGCGCCAGCAGCTTAACCGACAGGGACGCCGGGGAGCTGTTTTTT
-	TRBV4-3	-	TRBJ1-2	CASSQGGLSIGYTF	TGCGCCAGCAGCCAAGGGGGTCTCTCAATTGGCTACACCTTC
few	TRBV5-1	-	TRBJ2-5	CASSSLQETQYF	TGCGCCAGCAGCTCCCTACAAGAGACCCAGTACTTC
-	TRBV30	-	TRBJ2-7	CAWSVNRDYEQYF	TGTGCCTGGAGTGTCAACAGAGACTACGAGCAGTACTTC
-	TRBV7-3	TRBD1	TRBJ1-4	CASSSRDRAANEKLFF	TGTGCCAGCAGCTCACGGGACAGGGCAGCTAATGAAAAACTGTTTTTT
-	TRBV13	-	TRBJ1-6	CASSPRGDGYNSPLHF	TGTGCCAGCAGCCCCCGGGGGGATGGGTATAATTCACCCCTCCACTTT
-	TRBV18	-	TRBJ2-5	CASSPSAGFQETQYF	TGTGCCAGCTCACCAAGCGCGGGATTCCAAGAGACCCAGTACTTC
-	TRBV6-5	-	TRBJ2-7	CASSYSRVEYF	TGTGCCAGCAGTTACTCCCGGGTGGAGTACTTC
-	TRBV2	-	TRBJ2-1	CASTLAIYNEQFF	TGTGCCAGTACGCTAGCGATATACAATGAGCAGTTCTTC
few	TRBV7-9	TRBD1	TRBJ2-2	CASSTGQGVPTGELFF	TGTGCCAGCAGCACGGGACAGGGGGTTCCCACCGGGGAGCTGTTTTTT
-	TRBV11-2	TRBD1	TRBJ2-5	CASSSGQGQQYF	TGTGCCAGCAGCTCCGGACAGGGTCAGCAGTACTTC
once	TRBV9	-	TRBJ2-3	CASSVGGESTDTQYF	TGTGCCAGCAGCGTAGGGGGGGAAAGCACAGATACGCAGTATTTT
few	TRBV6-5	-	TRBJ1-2	CASSYSVRNYGYTF	TGTGCCAGCAGTTACTCTGTCAGGAACTATGGCTACACCTTC